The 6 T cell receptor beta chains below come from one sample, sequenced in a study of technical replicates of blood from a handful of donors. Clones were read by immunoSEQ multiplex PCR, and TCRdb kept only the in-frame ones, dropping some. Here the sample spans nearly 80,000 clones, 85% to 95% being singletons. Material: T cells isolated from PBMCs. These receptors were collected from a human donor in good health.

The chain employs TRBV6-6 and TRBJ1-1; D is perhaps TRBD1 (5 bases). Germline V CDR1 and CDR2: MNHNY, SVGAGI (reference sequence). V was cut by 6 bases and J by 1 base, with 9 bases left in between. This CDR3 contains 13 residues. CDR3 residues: CASSMTENTEAFF. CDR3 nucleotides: TGTGCCAGCAGCATGACAGAGAACACTGAAGCTTTCTTT.

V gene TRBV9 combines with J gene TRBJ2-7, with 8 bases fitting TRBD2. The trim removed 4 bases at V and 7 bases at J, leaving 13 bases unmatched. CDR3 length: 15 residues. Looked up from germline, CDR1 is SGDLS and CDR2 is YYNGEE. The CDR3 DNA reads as TGTGCCAGCAGCCCTCCCACGGGAGGGCCGGAGGAGCAGTACTTC. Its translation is CASSPPTGGPEEQYF.

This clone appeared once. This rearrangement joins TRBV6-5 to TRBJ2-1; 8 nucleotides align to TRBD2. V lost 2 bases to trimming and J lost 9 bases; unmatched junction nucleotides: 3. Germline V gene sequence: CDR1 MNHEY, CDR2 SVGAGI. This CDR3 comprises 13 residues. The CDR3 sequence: CASSYPGGIEQFF. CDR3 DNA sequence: TGTGCCAGCAGTTACCCGGGAGGGATTGAGCAGTTCTTC.

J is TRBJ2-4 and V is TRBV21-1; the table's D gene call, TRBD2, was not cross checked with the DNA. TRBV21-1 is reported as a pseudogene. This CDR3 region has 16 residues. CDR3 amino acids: CASTDEREGAWDIQYF. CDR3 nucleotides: TGTGCCAGCACCGACGAGCGGGAGGGCGCTTGGGACATTCAGTACTTC.

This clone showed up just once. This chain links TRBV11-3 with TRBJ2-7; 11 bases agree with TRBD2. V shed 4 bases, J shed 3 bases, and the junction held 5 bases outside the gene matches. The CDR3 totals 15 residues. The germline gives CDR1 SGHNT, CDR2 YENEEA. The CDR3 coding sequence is TGTGCCAGCAGCTCAGGACTAGCGGGTGACTACGAGCAGTACTTC. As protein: CASSSGLAGDYEQYF.

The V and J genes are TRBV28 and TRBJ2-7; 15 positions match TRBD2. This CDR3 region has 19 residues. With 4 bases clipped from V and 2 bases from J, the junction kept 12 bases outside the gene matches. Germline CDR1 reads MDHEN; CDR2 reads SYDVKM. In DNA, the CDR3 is TGTGCCAGCAGTTACATAGGGGGACTAGCGGGAGGAATGGCCTACGAGCAGTACTTC. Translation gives CASSYIGGLAGGMAYEQYF.